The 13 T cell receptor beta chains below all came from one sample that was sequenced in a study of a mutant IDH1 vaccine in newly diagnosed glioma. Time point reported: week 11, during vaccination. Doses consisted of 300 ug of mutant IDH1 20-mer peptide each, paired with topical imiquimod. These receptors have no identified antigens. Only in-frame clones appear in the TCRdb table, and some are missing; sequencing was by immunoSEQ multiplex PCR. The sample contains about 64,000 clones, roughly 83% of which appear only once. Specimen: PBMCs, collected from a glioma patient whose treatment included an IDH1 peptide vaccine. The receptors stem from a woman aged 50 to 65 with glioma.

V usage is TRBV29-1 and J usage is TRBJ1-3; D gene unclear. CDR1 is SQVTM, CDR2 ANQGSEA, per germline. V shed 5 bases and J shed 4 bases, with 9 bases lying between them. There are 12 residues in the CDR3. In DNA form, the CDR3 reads TGCAGCGTTTTGGAGGGCGGAAACACCATATATTTT. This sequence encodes CSVLEGGNTIYF.

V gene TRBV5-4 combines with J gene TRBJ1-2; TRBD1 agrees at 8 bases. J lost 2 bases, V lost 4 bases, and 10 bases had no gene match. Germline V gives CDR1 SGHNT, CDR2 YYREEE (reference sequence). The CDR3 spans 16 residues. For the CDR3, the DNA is TGTGCCAGCAGCCCTGGTGGAGGACAGGGCAACTATGGCTACACCTTC. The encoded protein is CASSPGGGQGNYGYTF.

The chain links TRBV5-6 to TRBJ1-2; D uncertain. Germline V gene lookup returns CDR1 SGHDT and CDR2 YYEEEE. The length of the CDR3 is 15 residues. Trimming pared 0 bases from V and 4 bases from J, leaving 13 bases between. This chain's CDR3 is CASSLGGMAPYGYTF. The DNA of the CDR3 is TGTGCCAGCAGCTTGGGAGGGATGGCCCCCTATGGCTACACCTTC.

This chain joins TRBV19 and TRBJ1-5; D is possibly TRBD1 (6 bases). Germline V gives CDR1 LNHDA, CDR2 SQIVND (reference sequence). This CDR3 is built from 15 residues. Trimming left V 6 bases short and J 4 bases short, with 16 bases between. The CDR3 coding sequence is TGTGCCAGTAGGCGAGCCGGGACATTGAATCAGCCCCAGCATTTT. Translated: CASRRAGTLNQPQHF.

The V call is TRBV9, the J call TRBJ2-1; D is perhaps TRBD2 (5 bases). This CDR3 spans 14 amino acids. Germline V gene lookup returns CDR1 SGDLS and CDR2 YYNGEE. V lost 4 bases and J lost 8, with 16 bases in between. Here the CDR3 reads CASSIDYIVHEQFF. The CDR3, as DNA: TGTGCCAGCAGCATAGACTATATAGTTCATGAGCAGTTCTTC.

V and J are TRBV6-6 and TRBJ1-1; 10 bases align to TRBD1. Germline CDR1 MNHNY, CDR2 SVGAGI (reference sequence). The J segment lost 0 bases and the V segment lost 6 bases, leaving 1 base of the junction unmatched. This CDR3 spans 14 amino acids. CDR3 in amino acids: CASRGQGMNTEAFF. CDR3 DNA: TGTGCCAGCAGGGGACAGGGGATGAACACTGAAGCTTTCTTT.

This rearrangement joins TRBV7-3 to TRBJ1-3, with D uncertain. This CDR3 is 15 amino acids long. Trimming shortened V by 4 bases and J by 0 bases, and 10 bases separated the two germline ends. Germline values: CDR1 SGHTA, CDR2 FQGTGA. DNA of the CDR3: TGTGCCAGCAGCTCACCCACAGACTCTGGAAACACCATATATTTT. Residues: CASSSPTDSGNTIYF. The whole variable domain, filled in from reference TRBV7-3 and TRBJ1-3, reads GAGVSQTPSNKVTEKGKYVELRCDPISGHTALYWYRQSLGQGPEFLIYFQGTGAADDSGLPNDRFFAVRPEGSVSTLKIQRTERGDSAVYLCASSSPTDSGNTIYFGEGSWLTVV.

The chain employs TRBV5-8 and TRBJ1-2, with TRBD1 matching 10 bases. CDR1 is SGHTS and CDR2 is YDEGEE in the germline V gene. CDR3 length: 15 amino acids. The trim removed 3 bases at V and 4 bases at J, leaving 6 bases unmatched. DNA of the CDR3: TGTGCCAGCAGCTCCGGACAGGGGGGAGGCTATGGCTACACCTTC. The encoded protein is CASSSGQGGGYGYTF. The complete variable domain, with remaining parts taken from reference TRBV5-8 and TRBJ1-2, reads EAGVTQSPTHLIKTRGQQATLRCSPISGHTSVYWYQQALGLGLQFLLWYDEGEERNRGNFPPRFSGRQFPNYSSELNVNALELEDSALYLCASSSGQGGGYGYTFGSGTRLTVV.

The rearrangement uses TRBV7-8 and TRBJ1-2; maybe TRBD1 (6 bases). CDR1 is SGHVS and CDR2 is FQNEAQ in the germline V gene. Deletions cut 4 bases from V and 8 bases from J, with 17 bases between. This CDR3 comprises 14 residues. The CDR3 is CASSSLWDTHGYTF. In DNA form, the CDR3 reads TGTGCCAGCAGCTCCCTTTGGGACACCCACGGCTACACCTTC.

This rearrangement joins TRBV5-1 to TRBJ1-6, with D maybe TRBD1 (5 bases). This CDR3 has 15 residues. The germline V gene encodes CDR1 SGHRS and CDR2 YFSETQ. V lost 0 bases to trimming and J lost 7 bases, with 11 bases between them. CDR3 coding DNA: TGCGCCAGCAGCTTGGGGCAGGGCTCCAATTCACCCCTCCACTTT. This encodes CASSLGQGSNSPLHF. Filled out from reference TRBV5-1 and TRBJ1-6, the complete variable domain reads KAGVTQTPRYLIKTRGQQVTLSCSPISGHRSVSWYQQTPGQGLQFLFEYFSETQRNKGNFPGRFSGRQFSNSRSEMNVSTLELGDSALYLCASSLGQGSNSPLHFGNGTRLTVT.

In DNA form, the CDR3 reads TGCGCCAGCAGCCGGTCTAGCGGGGGGCTGCAAGAGACCCAGTACTTC. This sequence encodes CASSRSSGGLQETQYF. The chain links TRBV5-1 to TRBJ2-5; 11 nucleotides agree with TRBD2. J lost 2 bases, V lost 4 bases, and 7 bases had no gene match. The CDR3 has 16 amino acids. Germline lookup yields CDR1 SGHRS and CDR2 YFSETQ.

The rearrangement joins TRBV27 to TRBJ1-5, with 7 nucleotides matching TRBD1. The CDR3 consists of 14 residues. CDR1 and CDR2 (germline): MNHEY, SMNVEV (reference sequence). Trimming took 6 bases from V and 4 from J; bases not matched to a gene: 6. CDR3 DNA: TGTGCCAGCAGGTCACAGGGGCTGAATCAGCCCCAGCATTTT. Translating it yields CASRSQGLNQPQHF.

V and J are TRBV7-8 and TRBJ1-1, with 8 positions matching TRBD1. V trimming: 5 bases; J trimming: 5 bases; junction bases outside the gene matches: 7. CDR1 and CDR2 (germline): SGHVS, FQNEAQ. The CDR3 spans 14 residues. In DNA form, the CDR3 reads TGTGCCAGCAGCCCCAGGGGGCGCGGGACTGAAGCTTTCTTT. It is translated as CASSPRGRGTEAFF.